Presented here are 14 T cell receptor beta chains from one specimen sequenced in a study of read filtering for tumor transcriptome and immune sequencing (dated by TCRdb to about 2020). The run used an Illumina HiSeq 4000. Starting from 350 to 500 ng RNA, TCR libraries were constructed with the Immunoverse kit using molecular barcoded adaptors that cover the alpha/delta and beta/gamma chains. TCRdb itself trimmed the public reads at Q25 with fastp, ran MiXCR and retained productive beta chains. Entries that share a CDR3 protein sequence are merged under the most common genes and DNA. Present in this sample are around 41,000 distinct CDR3 sequences, roughly 15% of which were seen just once. Roughly a sixth of the sample is in the top ten clones. Source material: a population of CD138-negative cells sorted from bone marrow. According to the study, the label for this sample's cell subset or site signals: bone marrow mononuclear cells depleted of CD138+ plasma/myeloma cells by negative magnetic selection. The receptors come from a donor aged 40 or older with multiple myeloma.

In its sample, this clonotype was seen many times. The CDR3 here is CASRPSGGTDTQYF. The CDR3 DNA sequence: TGTGCCAGTAGGCCTTCGGGTGGCACAGATACGCAGTATTTT. The chain recombines TRBV19 with TRBJ2-3, with D uncertain. Germline-derived CDR1 and CDR2 are LNHDA and SQIVND (reference sequence). Trimming stripped 6 bases from V and 1 base from J, with 11 bases between. CDR3 length: 14 residues.

This clonotype was detected many times. The genes are TRBV29-1 and TRBJ2-1; weak D call: TRBD1 (6 bases). Per the germline V gene, CDR1 is SQVTM and CDR2 is ANQGSEA. Trimming removed 4 bases at V and 0 bases at J, with 10 bases between. The CDR3 is made up of 14 amino acids. The CDR3 DNA follows: TGCAGCGTTGGGGACAAAAGCTCCTACAATGAGCAGTTCTTC. Amino acid sequence: CSVGDKSSYNEQFF.

With respect to this clonotype: This may arise from a read error, as a much more abundant clone is one base away. The CDR3 nucleotides are TGTGCCAGCGGCTTATCCTTCCAAGAGACCCAGTACTTC. It encodes CASGLSFQETQYF. The chain joins TRBV11-2 to TRBJ2-5; D is ambiguous. The CDR3 totals 13 residues. Looked up from germline, CDR1 is SGHAT and CDR2 is FQNNGV.

At least ten counts were recorded for this clonotype. The V call is TRBV29-1, the J call TRBJ2-3, with D possibly matching TRBD1 (5 bases). The CDR3 extends over 12 amino acids. Trimming stripped 5 bases from V and 2 bases from J, with 8 bases between. Germline lookup yields CDR1 SQVTM and CDR2 ANQGSEA. The CDR3 sequence: CSVNGATDTQYF. Here the CDR3 DNA reads TGCAGCGTTAATGGGGCCACAGATACGCAGTATTTT.

This clonotype was observed a few times. A much larger clonotype is one base distant, so this may be a read error. The final CDR3 position lacks the conserved phenylalanine or tryptophan, pointing to a likely read error. V and J are TRBV20-1 and TRBJ2-5; D is possibly TRBD1 (5 bases). From germline, CDR1 is DFQATT and CDR2 SNEGSKA (reference sequence). This CDR3 comprises 12 residues. The V end lost 6 bases, the J end lost 3 bases, and 11 bases lay between the germline ends. The CDR3 here is CSAHSREETQYL. The CDR3 DNA reads as TGCAGTGCCCACTCCAGGGAAGAGACCCAGTACTTA.

Ten or more counts support this clonotype. This CDR3 is missing its conserved last phenylalanine or tryptophan, likely due to a read error. The chain uses TRBV6-5 and TRBJ1-6, with no clear D. V shed 0 bases and J shed 9 bases, with 12 bases lying between them. This CDR3 region has 15 residues. From germline, CDR1 is MNHEY and CDR2 SVGAGI. CDR3 sequence (DNA): TGTGCCAGCAGTTACTCGATGGATCGGAGTTCACCCCTCCACTCT. Translating it yields CASSYSMDRSSPLHS.

In its sample, this clonotype was seen many times. The CDR3 loop is CASSSLFKGRTEAFF. In DNA, the CDR3 is TGTGCCAGCAGCTCCCTCTTTAAGGGCCGAACTGAAGCTTTCTTT. The rearrangement links TRBV7-8 to TRBJ1-1; the D is unclear. This CDR3 is built from 15 residues. CDR1 and CDR2 (germline): SGHVS, FQNEAQ. V was clipped by 4 bases and J by 5 bases, with 17 bases between them. Full variable domain (missing parts from reference TRBV7-8 and TRBJ1-1): GAGVSQSPRYKVAKRGQDVALRCDPISGHVSLFWYQQALGQGPEFLTYFQNEAQLDKSGLPSDRFFAERPEGSVSTLKIQRTQQEDSAVYLCASSSLFKGRTEAFFGQGTRLTVV.

There are many counts of this clonotype. J is TRBJ2-5 and V is TRBV7-9, with D uncertain. The CDR3 is 15 residues long. Trimming removed 3 bases at V and 9 bases at J, with 20 bases between. The germline V gene encodes CDR1 SEHNR and CDR2 FQNEAQ (reference sequence). CDR3 DNA sequence: TGTGCCAGCAGCTTTTCCGAGGATACAGTTAGGTCCCAGTACTTC. It yields the protein CASSFSEDTVRSQYF.

This clonotype was seen ten or more times. The chain links TRBV9 to TRBJ2-2, with D uncertain. This CDR3 contains 14 residues. Trimming pared 3 bases from V and 2 bases from J, leaving 8 bases between. Per germline, CDR1 SGDLS and CDR2 YYNGEE. The CDR3 spells CASSATVNTGELFF. In DNA form, the CDR3 reads TGTGCCAGCAGCGCGACGGTTAACACCGGGGAGCTGTTTTTT.

This clonotype appeared a few times. The chain has TRBV2 and TRBJ2-7; D unresolved. With 6 bases removed from V and 5 bases from J, the gap between germline ends came to 11 bases. Germline CDR1 is SNHLY and CDR2 is FYNNEI. The CDR3 runs 12 residues. The CDR3 sequence is CASRSFLDEQYF. The CDR3, as DNA: TGTGCCAGCAGGTCCTTCCTGGACGAGCAGTACTTC.

The chain uses TRBV6-1 and TRBJ2-3; D is uncertain. The germline V and J ends were trimmed by 3 bases and 14 bases, with 6 bases remaining between them. The CDR3 covers 9 residues. Germline V CDR1 and CDR2: MNHNS, SASEGT. The CDR3 sequence is CASSDSGYF. CDR3 bases: TGTGCCAGCAGTGACTCCGGGTATTTT.

This clonotype was seen many times. The gene calls are TRBV15 and TRBJ1-2, with 7 bases matching TRBD1. The CDR3 is 15 amino acids. V gave up 2 bases and J gave up 4 bases; unmatched junction bases: 7. In germline, CDR1 is LNHNV, CDR2 YYDKDF (reference sequence). CDR3 DNA: TGTGCCACCAGCAGACAAGCGTCAGGGGGCTATGGCTACACCTTC. Its translation is CATSRQASGGYGYTF. Together with reference TRBV15 and TRBJ1-2, the CDR3 gives the full variable domain: DAMVIQNPRYQVTQFGKPVTLSCSQTLNHNVMYWYQQKSSQAPKLLFHYYDKDFNNEADTPDNFQSRRPNTSFCFLDIRSPGLGDTAMYLCATSRQASGGYGYTFGSGTRLTVV.

The sample holds a few counts of this clonotype. The rearrangement links TRBV7-9 to TRBJ2-1, with TRBD2 as a possible D gene (7 bases). Looked up from germline, CDR1 is SEHNR and CDR2 is FQNEAQ (reference sequence). Between the trimmed V and J ends, which lost 6 bases and 10 bases, there was a span of 22 bases. This CDR3 has 15 amino acids. The CDR3 DNA reads TGTGCCAGCAGTGCTCGGGGGGCCCTGACGGGGGAGCAGTTCTTC. Translating it yields CASSARGALTGEQFF.

The table lists this clonotype with a count of one. This chain links TRBV7-9 with TRBJ2-6; 8 nucleotides agree with TRBD1. V lost 3 bases to trimming and J lost 4 bases; unmatched junction nucleotides: 2. This CDR3 region has 15 residues. The germline V gene encodes CDR1 SEHNR and CDR2 FQNEAQ (reference sequence). CDR3 nucleotide sequence: TGTGCCAGCAGCTTGACAGGGGCCGGGGCCAACGTCCTGACTTTC. Translating it yields CASSLTGAGANVLTF.